This TCR beta chain was observed in a study of tumor-infiltrating lymphocytes in localized non-small cell lung cancer. Study context: Some samples were collected after neoadjuvant chemotherapy; smokers, never-smokers and several histologies were included. Resected tumor was paired with non-adjacent uninvolved lung from the same patient. Study results and caveats: T-cell fraction did not differ between immunotypes IM1 and IM2. TCR sequencing covered a subset of patients with enough tissue.

The method was immunoSEQ multiplex PCR; TCRdb's version includes in-frame clones alone and lacks a portion of them. Here the sample spans 10,000 or so clones, around 74% being singletons. As to this clone: Its specificity is unknown.

This CDR3 is built from 16 residues. Germline V gene sequence: CDR1 SGHRS, CDR2 YFSETQ. Trimming took 2 bases from V and 0 from J, leaving 13 bases between them. The V gene is TRBV5-1, the J gene TRBJ2-3; D is possibly TRBD2 (7 bases). The sequenced material came from uninvolved lung tissue not adjacent to the tumor. This clonotype was sampled from a human donor with non-small cell lung cancer. CDR3 bases: TGCGCCAGCAGCTTAGGGGGGGCCCATAGCACAGATACGCAGTATTTT. Protein: CASSLGGAHSTDTQYF. Filled out from reference TRBV5-1 and TRBJ2-3, the complete variable domain reads KAGVTQTPRYLIKTRGQQVTLSCSPISGHRSVSWYQQTPGQGLQFLFEYFSETQRNKGNFPGRFSGRQFSNSRSEMNVSTLELGDSALYLCASSLGGAHSTDTQYFGPGTRLTVL.